The entry below describes one T cell receptor (beta chain). The target antigen is unknown. One end of the junction is discordant with germline, which a read error may explain. This entry is derived from a study of long-term antiretroviral therapy in people with HIV. Per germline, CDR1 SSHAT and CDR2 FNYEAQ (reference sequence). The CDR3 extends over 15 amino acids. At survey level, the immunoSEQ assay was run in its v3.0 version. Per sample, sequencing targeted about 40,000-55,000 T-cell genomes. TCRdb's table, derived via immunoSEQ multiplex PCR, lists solely in-frame clones and lacks some. The sample lists some 29,000 clones, 95% to 98% occurring once. Findings and caveats of the study: Comparison with controls showed narrower CDR3 length ranges in HIV repertoires. Despite increasing after ART, diversity remained lower than that of transplant donor controls.

The TCR was taken from a young man with HIV. The chain recombines TRBV7-7 with TRBJ2-2; TRBD1 is a possible D gene (5 bases). Sequencing was performed on unsorted PBMCs, taken 7.6 years after starting antiretroviral therapy. The CDR3 here is CASSKSQGWTGELFF. The CDR3 nucleotides read TGTGCTAGCAGCAAGAGTCAGGGTTGGACCGGGGAGCTGTTTTTT.